This T cell receptor (beta chain) emerged from a study of CD8+CD57+ T cells in acquired aplastic anemia. Whole-study context: Mean yield of DNA from sorted CD4+ and CD8+ cells was roughly 3.2 ug. Healthy donors averaged roughly 11 million reads for CD4+ cells.

Trimming removed 0 bases from V and 10 bases from J; junction bases left unmatched: 6. The germline CDR1 and CDR2 sequences are DFQATT and SNEGSKA (reference sequence). The CDR3 loop spans 14 amino acids. This clonotype was observed many times. Its antigen is not known. Study-level findings and limits: With respect to CD8+ Simpson's diversity, patients and controls did not differ significantly.

Researchers used genomic DNA as the template to profile TCR beta VDJ and CDR3. Via MiXCR, TCRdb re-called the reads, giving one row per CDR3 protein. Of hundreds of thousands of distinct CDR3 sequences detected, approximately 70% appear once; the ten largest clones hold approximately 3.9%. The sequenced material came from sorted CD4+, CD8+, or CD8+CD57+ T cells (not recorded which) from PBMCs. The rearrangement joins TRBV20-1 to TRBJ1-6; 7 nucleotides line up with TRBD1. The sequence was collected from a human donor in good health, serving as a control. The CDR3 spells CSARDRTGLSPLHF. The CDR3 DNA reads TGCAGTGCTAGAGACCGGACAGGATTGTCACCCCTCCACTTT.